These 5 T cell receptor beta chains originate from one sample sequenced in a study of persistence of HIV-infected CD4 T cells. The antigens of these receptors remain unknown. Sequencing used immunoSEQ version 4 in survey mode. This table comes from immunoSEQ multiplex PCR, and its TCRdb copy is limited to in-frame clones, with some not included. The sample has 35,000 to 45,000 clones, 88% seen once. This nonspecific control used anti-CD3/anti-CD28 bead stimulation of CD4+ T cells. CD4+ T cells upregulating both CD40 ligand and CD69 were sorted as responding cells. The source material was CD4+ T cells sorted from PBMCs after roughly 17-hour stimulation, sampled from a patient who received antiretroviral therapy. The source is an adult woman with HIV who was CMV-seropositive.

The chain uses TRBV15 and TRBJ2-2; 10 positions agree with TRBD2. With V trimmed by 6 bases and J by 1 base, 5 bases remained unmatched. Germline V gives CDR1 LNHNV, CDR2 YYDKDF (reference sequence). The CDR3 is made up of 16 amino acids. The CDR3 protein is CATSVGLAVNTGELFF. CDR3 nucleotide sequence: TGTGCCACCAGTGTCGGACTAGCGGTGAACACCGGGGAGCTGTTTTTT.

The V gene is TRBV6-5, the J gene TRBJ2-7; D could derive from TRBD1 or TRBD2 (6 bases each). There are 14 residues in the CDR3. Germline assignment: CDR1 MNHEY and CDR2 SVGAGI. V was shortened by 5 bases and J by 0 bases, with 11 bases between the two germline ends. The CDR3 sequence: CASSPRDISYEQYV. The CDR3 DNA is TGTGCCAGCAGTCCGCGGGACATCTCCTACGAGCAGTACGTC.

DNA of the CDR3: TGCGCCAGCAGCCTGACTAGCGGGGGGACGTTCTACGAGCAGTACTTC. Protein product: CASSLTSGGTFYEQYF. The chain employs TRBV5-1 and TRBJ2-7; 13 bases match TRBD2. Germline V CDR1 and CDR2: SGHRS, YFSETQ. V was clipped by 4 bases and J by 3 bases; unmatched bases: 7. The CDR3 extends over 16 amino acids.

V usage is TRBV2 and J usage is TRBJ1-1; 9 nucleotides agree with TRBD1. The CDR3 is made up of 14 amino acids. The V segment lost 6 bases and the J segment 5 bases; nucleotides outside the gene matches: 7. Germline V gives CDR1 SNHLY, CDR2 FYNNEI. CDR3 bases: TGTGCCAGCAGCCTACAGGGGGCCCCGACTGAAGCTTTCTTT. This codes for CASSLQGAPTEAFF.

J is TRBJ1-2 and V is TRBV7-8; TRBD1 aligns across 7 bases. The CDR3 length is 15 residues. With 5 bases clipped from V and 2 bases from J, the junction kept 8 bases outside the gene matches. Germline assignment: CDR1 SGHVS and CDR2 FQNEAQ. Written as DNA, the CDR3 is TGTGCCAGCAGCATAGATGACAGGGCCAACTATGGCTACACCTTC. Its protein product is CASSIDDRANYGYTF.